This passage covers 18 T cell receptor beta chains from one sample sequenced in a study of metastatic and nonmetastatic thyroid tumors. No patient received treatment before thyroid surgery. TCRdb used MiXCR to call clones anew from the PCR reads. The sample comprises around 13,000 clones, around 35% of which are singletons, and roughly an eighth rests with the top ten. Sequenced material: tumor tissue. Receptor source: a male donor with papillary thyroid cancer or a benign thyroid nodule (not recorded which). Some clones in this sample may be carry-over from other donors' samples.

V and J are TRBV24-1 and TRBJ2-1; D is perhaps TRBD1 (6 bases). This CDR3 is built from 15 residues. Per the germline V gene, CDR1 is KGHDR and CDR2 is SFDVKD. Between the trimmed V and J ends, which lost 9 bases and 0 bases, there was a span of 14 bases. The CDR3 is CATQGPDSSYNEQFF. The CDR3 DNA reads as TGTGCCACCCAGGGCCCGGACAGCTCCTACAATGAGCAGTTCTTC.

V and J are TRBV11-3 and TRBJ1-2; the D is unclear. This CDR3 spans 13 amino acids. Trimming shortened V by 2 bases and J by 2 bases, and 6 bases separated the two germline ends. The germline V gene encodes CDR1 SGHNT and CDR2 YENEEA. CDR3 residues: CASSLYPNYGYTF. The CDR3 coding sequence is TGTGCCAGCAGCTTATACCCAAACTATGGCTACACCTTC. Full variable domain (outside the CDR3, taken from reference TRBV11-3 and TRBJ1-2): EAGVVQSPRYKIIEKKQPVAFWCNPISGHNTLYWYLQNLGQGPELLIRYENEEAVDDSQLPKDRFSAERLKGVDSTLKIQPAELGDSAVYLCASSLYPNYGYTFGSGTRLTVV.

This clone is deemed medium-sized (0.01 to 0.1%). The chain carries TRBV4-2 and TRBJ2-7; TRBD1 agrees at 11 bases. From germline, CDR1 is LGHNA and CDR2 YNFKEQ. V lost 6 bases, J lost 2 bases, and 6 bases stayed unmatched. This CDR3 contains 15 residues. CDR3: CASRARTGGTYEQYF. In DNA, the CDR3 is TGTGCCAGCAGGGCCCGGACAGGGGGCACCTACGAGCAGTACTTC.

The CDR3 loop is CASSLTRLAGDTQYF. The CDR3 nucleotides are TGTGCCAGCAGTTTAACAAGACTAGCTGGAGATACGCAGTATTTT. The chain carries TRBV6-5 and TRBJ2-3; 7 bases agree with TRBD2. This CDR3 region has 15 residues. Germline CDR1 and CDR2: MNHEY and SVGAGI. J lost 5 bases, V lost 4 bases, and 9 bases had no gene match.

This clone appeared a few times. The same CDR3 arises from other DNA sequences in this sample as well. The chain has TRBV6-2 or TRBV6-3 and TRBJ1-5, with D unresolved. The V and J ends lost 10 bases and 0 bases respectively, with 10 bases between them. From germline, CDR1 is MNHEY and CDR2 SVGEGT. This CDR3 contains 13 residues. The CDR3 region is CAISVYSNQPQHF. DNA of the CDR3: TGTGCCATCTCGGTTTATAGCAATCAGCCCCAGCATTTT.

The V call is TRBV11-1, the J call TRBJ2-1; 9 positions agree with TRBD2. The CDR3 has 15 amino acids. Trimming took 5 bases from V and 4 from J; bases not matched to a gene: 6. CDR1 is SGHAT, CDR2 FQDESV, per germline (reference sequence). CDR3 in DNA: TGTGCCAGCAGCCCACCCAGCGGGAGGTACAATGAGCAGTTCTTC. This sequence encodes CASSPPSGRYNEQFF.

J is TRBJ2-2 and V is TRBV19; D may correspond to TRBD1 or TRBD2 (5 bases each). Trimming pared 9 bases from V and 5 bases from J, leaving 16 bases between. Germline lookup yields CDR1 LNHDA and CDR2 SQIVND (reference sequence). The CDR3 sequence is 14 residues long. This CDR3 is CASLGAQATGELFF. The CDR3 nucleotides read TGTGCCAGCCTCGGGGCCCAGGCGACCGGGGAGCTGTTTTTT.

In this sample, this clone turned up once. The chain has TRBV7-9 and TRBJ1-4; 11 nucleotides line up with TRBD1. The CDR3 length is 16 residues. The germline CDR1 and CDR2 sequences are SEHNR and FQNEAQ (reference sequence). V shed 1 base and J 6 bases; nucleotides not matched to a gene: 4. CDR3 loop: CASSLGTGGADEKLFF. The DNA for the CDR3 is TGTGCCAGCAGCTTAGGGACAGGGGGCGCAGATGAAAAACTGTTTTTT.

The chain links TRBV11-3 to TRBJ2-2, with 9 positions matching TRBD2. The CDR3 is 13 residues long. CDR1 SGHNT and CDR2 YENEEA come from the germline V gene. The V and J ends lost 5 bases and 8 bases, in that order; junction bases with no gene match: 3. In DNA form, the CDR3 reads TGTGCCAGCAGCCGTAGCGGGGGTGGGGAGCTGTTTTTT. Translated, it gives CASSRSGGGELFF.

The J gene is TRBJ2-3, the V gene TRBV5-1, with D possibly TRBD2 on 5 matching bases. The CDR3 sequence is 16 residues long. V shed 0 bases and J shed 4 bases, with 15 bases lying between them. Germline values: CDR1 SGHRS, CDR2 YFSETQ. DNA for the CDR3: TGCGCCAGCAGCTTGGAGCAGGCGACGCGGGCAGATACGCAGTATTTT. This codes for CASSLEQATRADTQYF.

The gene calls are TRBV27 and TRBJ2-3; D gene ambiguous. The V gene lost 5 bases and the J gene lost 2 bases, with 11 bases spanning the gap. The CDR3 totals 14 residues. The germline gives CDR1 MNHEY, CDR2 SMNVEV (reference sequence). Here the CDR3 DNA reads TGTGCCAGCAGTCCCATAGATTCCACAGATACGCAGTATTTT. Its translation is CASSPIDSTDTQYF.

The V and J genes are TRBV20-1 and TRBJ1-2; TRBD1 is a possible D gene (6 bases). V gave up 3 bases and J gave up 5 bases, with 19 bases separating them. The CDR3 sequence is 15 residues long. CDR1 and CDR2 (germline): DFQATT, SNEGSKA (reference sequence). The CDR3 sequence: CSASTGIGVGYGYTF. The CDR3 coding sequence is TGCAGTGCTAGCACAGGGATAGGGGTTGGGTATGGCTACACCTTC.

This clone is medium-sized (0.01 to 0.1%) by share. The rearrangement links TRBV20-1 to TRBJ1-2, with a possible D match to TRBD1 (6 bases). The CDR3 consists of 15 residues. Germline CDR1 reads DFQATT; CDR2 reads SNEGSKA (reference sequence). The V end was cut by 6 bases, the J end by 0 bases, with 17 bases between. The DNA of the CDR3 is TGCAGTGCCTCGGGTGGGGGGGGCGCTAACTATGGCTACACCTTC. Translation gives CSASGGGGANYGYTF.

CDR3: CSARDPGLAGDTQYF. The DNA of the CDR3 is TGCAGTGCTAGAGATCCCGGACTAGCGGGAGATACGCAGTATTTT. This chain links TRBV20-1 with TRBJ2-3; TRBD2 matches at 11 bases. The V segment lost 0 bases and the J segment 5 bases; nucleotides outside the gene matches: 4. This CDR3 region has 15 residues. CDR1 and CDR2 (germline): DFQATT, SNEGSKA (reference sequence).

The chain is built from TRBV25-1 and TRBJ1-2; possibly TRBD1 for D (5 bases). The V and J ends lost 8 bases and 3 bases respectively, with 19 bases between them. The CDR3 loop spans 15 amino acids. The germline CDR1 and CDR2 sequences are MGHDK and SYGVNS. The CDR3 coding sequence is TGTGCCAGCTCACCCCTCGGACGAGGGGACTATGGCTACACCTTC. It yields the protein CASSPLGRGDYGYTF.

This chain joins TRBV5-1 and TRBJ1-3, with 10 bases matching TRBD1. V shed 4 bases and J 3 bases; nucleotides not matched to a gene: 4. Germline assignment: CDR1 SGHRS and CDR2 YFSETQ. This CDR3 region has 15 residues. CDR3 sequence (DNA): TGCGCCAGCAGCCCGGGACAGGGGATTGGAAACACCATATATTTT. Translating gives CASSPGQGIGNTIYF.

V and J are TRBV30 and TRBJ2-7; 12 bases map to TRBD1. The CDR3 length is 15 residues. Per the germline V gene, CDR1 is GTSNPN and CDR2 is SVGIG (reference sequence). V trimming: 1 base; J trimming: 5 bases; junction bases outside the gene matches: 6. The CDR3 loop is CAWSAGDRGQDEQYV. CDR3 nucleotide sequence: TGTGCCTGGAGTGCCGGGGACAGGGGGCAAGACGAGCAGTACGTC.

The rearrangement uses TRBV18 and TRBJ2-5; D is unclear. This CDR3 is 13 amino acids long. The V and J ends lost 1 base and 4 bases respectively, with 7 bases between them. Germline assignment: CDR1 KGHSH and CDR2 LQKENI. The CDR3 DNA reads TGTGCCAGCTCACCACTGGGGTTAGAGACCCAGTACTTC. Protein: CASSPLGLETQYF.